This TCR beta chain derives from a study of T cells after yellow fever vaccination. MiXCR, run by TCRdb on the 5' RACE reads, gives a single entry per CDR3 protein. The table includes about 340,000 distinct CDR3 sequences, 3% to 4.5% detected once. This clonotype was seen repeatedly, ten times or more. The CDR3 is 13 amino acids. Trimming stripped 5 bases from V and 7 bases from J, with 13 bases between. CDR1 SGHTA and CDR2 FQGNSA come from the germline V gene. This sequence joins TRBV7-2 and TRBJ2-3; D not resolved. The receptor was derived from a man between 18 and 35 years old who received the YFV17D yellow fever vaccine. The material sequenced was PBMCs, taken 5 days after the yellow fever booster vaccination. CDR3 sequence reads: CASSPREPNTQYF. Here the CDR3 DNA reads TGTGCCAGCAGCCCCCGTGAACCGAATACGCAGTATTTT.